This T cell receptor (beta chain) emerged from a study of blood T cell repertoires in COVID-19. Study in general: COVID-19 samples collected from the United States, Italy and Spain covered acute and convalescent phases. T cells, B-cell-depleted T cells, or PBMCs provided the cDNA or gDNA that served as material.

Per the original data handling: The assay estimated nucleated cells by amplifying reference gene primers. Only in-frame clones appear in the TCRdb table, and some are missing; sequencing was by immunoSEQ multiplex PCR. V, J and clone size are those of that table, while D and trimming were read from the DNA. The sample carries a few hundred thousand clones, approximately 86% recorded once. This CDR3 is 13 amino acids long. The V gene lost 4 bases and the J gene lost 6 bases, with 7 bases spanning the gap. Germline CDR1 reads MNHNY; CDR2 reads SVGAGI (reference sequence). This sequence joins TRBV6-6 and TRBJ1-6; D is undetermined. What was sequenced was peripheral blood. This TCR was sampled from a human donor in a cohort sampled during active COVID-19. CDR3 bases: TGTGCCAGCAGTTCCGAGGGTAATTCACCCCTCCACTTT. Its translation: CASSSEGNSPLHF.